These 13 T cell receptor beta chains originate from one sample sequenced in a study of blood T cell repertoires in COVID-19. Here immunoSEQ multiplex PCR was the method, and the copy in TCRdb shows in-frame clones only, minus some. The profile shows about 230,000 clones, about 83% of them singletons. What was sequenced was peripheral blood. These receptors all stem from a woman aged 45-65 years with acute or convalescent COVID-19.

The chain couples TRBV11-1 to TRBJ2-7, with D maybe TRBD1 (5 bases). CDR1 and CDR2 from the germline V gene are SGHAT and FQDESV (reference sequence). CDR3 length: 16 amino acids. The ends were cut back, 5 bases at V and 3 bases at J, with 20 bases in the middle. The CDR3 DNA is TGTGCCAGCAGCCCACGAGCCCACAGGCCAAACTACGAGCAGTACTTC. This sequence encodes CASSPRAHRPNYEQYF.

This clone was seen a single time. The V gene is TRBV15, the J gene TRBJ2-1; 8 nucleotides align to TRBD2. Losses at the gene ends were 0 bases for V and 12 bases for J; bases not matched to a gene: 4. Germline V gene sequence: CDR1 LNHNV, CDR2 YYDKDF (reference sequence). The CDR3 length is 13 residues. The CDR3 bases are TGTGCCACCAGCAGAGATGTCGGGAGGGGGCAGTTCTTC. Translation gives CATSRDVGRGQFF.

This chain links TRBV7-9 with TRBJ1-1; TRBD1 aligns across 10 bases. The CDR3 spans 13 residues. Germline-derived CDR1 and CDR2 are SEHNR and FQNEAQ (reference sequence). V shed 5 bases and J 7 bases; nucleotides not matched to a gene: 4. The CDR3 nucleotides are TGTGCCAGCAGCCGGACAGGGGGGGTTGAAGCTTTCTTT. This sequence encodes CASSRTGGVEAFF.

The V and J genes are TRBV25-1 and TRBJ2-7; D is perhaps TRBD2 (5 bases). The germline V gene has CDR1 MGHDK and CDR2 SYGVNS. Trimming pared 5 bases from V and 6 bases from J, leaving 8 bases between. This CDR3 region has 11 residues. CDR3 amino acids: CASSIASEQYF. In DNA form, the CDR3 reads TGTGCCAGCAGTATAGCGAGCGAGCAGTACTTC.

The CDR3 nucleotides are TGTGCCAGCAGCACGCCGGGACTGGGCATAAAAAGCTCCTACGAGCAGTACTTC. Encoded protein: CASSTPGLGIKSSYEQYF. The genes are TRBV5-6 and TRBJ2-7; D is possibly TRBD2 (6 bases). The germline gives CDR1 SGHDT, CDR2 YYEEEE. The CDR3 has 18 residues. V lost 4 bases and J lost 0, with 23 bases in between.

As concerns this clone: This may be a read error, as it is one base from a much larger clone. Other nucleotide sequences from this sample produce the same CDR3. This chain links TRBV3-1 (or the pseudogene TRBV3-2) with TRBJ1-5; D is unresolved. The V end lost 1 base, the J end lost 4 bases, and 5 bases lay between the germline ends. This CDR3 has 13 amino acids. Germline CDR1 and CDR2: LGHDT and YNNKEL (reference sequence). CDR3 sequence: CASSQGGNQPQHF. CDR3 DNA: TGTGCCAGCAGCCAAGGAGGTAATCAGCCCCAGCATTTT.

V gene TRBV7-9 combines with J gene TRBJ1-4; D not certain. CDR1 and CDR2 from the germline V gene are SEHNR and FQNEAQ (reference sequence). Trimming removed 6 bases from V and 6 bases from J, with 8 bases in between. This CDR3 is 12 amino acids long. The CDR3 spells CASSTRDEKLFF. The DNA for the CDR3 is TGTGCCAGCAGTACGAGGGATGAAAAACTGTTTTTT.

V and J are TRBV11-1 and TRBJ2-5; possibly TRBD2 for D (5 bases). The CDR3 is 12 residues long. V dropped 5 bases and J dropped 4 bases, with 8 bases sitting between them. Germline loops: CDR1 SGHAT, CDR2 FQDESV (reference sequence). CDR3 sequence: CASSEGRETQYF. CDR3 DNA: TGTGCCAGCAGCGAGGGCCGAGAGACCCAGTACTTC.

The chain recombines TRBV7-2 with TRBJ2-7; D is ambiguous. This CDR3 has 15 amino acids. Germline CDR1 and CDR2: SGHTA and FQGNSA. V dropped 1 base and J dropped 0 bases, with 10 bases sitting between them. The CDR3: CASSLVSGNSYEQYF. The DNA of the CDR3 is TGTGCCAGCAGCTTAGTGTCAGGAAACTCCTACGAGCAGTACTTC.

The chain uses TRBV12-3 or TRBV12-4 and TRBJ1-2; D may be TRBD1 (6 bases). V was cut by 8 bases and J by 2 bases, with 12 bases left in between. The CDR3 sequence is 13 residues long. The CDR3 region has the DNA TGTGCCAGCCGAACAGGGACCAACTATGGCTACACCTTC. Residues: CASRTGTNYGYTF.

This clone was seen a single time. The genes are TRBV4-2 and TRBJ2-3; D uncertain. This CDR3 region has 15 residues. Trimming removed 1 base at V and 7 bases at J, with 15 bases between. Germline V gives CDR1 LGHNA, CDR2 YNFKEQ. The DNA for the CDR3 is TGTGCCAGCAGCCAAGTCGTAGAAGTGGTGTATACGCAGTATTTT. Encoded protein: CASSQVVEVVYTQYF.

This rearrangement joins TRBV5-4 to TRBJ1-2, with D maybe TRBD1 (6 bases). Trimming removed 6 bases from V and 2 bases from J, with 11 bases in between. The germline CDR1 and CDR2 sequences are SGHNT and YYREEE (reference sequence). This CDR3 is 13 amino acids long. CDR3 in amino acids: CASNTDRNYGYTF. For the CDR3, the DNA is TGTGCCAGCAACACGGACAGAAACTATGGCTACACCTTC.

This chain links TRBV28 with TRBJ1-2; D might be TRBD1 (6 bases). V was trimmed by 8 bases and J by 4 bases, leaving 17 bases between them. Germline values: CDR1 MDHEN, CDR2 SYDVKM. The CDR3 extends over 14 amino acids. The CDR3 DNA reads TGTGCCAGCTGGGCGCTGACAGGCTTCTATGGCTACACCTTC. Its protein product is CASWALTGFYGYTF.